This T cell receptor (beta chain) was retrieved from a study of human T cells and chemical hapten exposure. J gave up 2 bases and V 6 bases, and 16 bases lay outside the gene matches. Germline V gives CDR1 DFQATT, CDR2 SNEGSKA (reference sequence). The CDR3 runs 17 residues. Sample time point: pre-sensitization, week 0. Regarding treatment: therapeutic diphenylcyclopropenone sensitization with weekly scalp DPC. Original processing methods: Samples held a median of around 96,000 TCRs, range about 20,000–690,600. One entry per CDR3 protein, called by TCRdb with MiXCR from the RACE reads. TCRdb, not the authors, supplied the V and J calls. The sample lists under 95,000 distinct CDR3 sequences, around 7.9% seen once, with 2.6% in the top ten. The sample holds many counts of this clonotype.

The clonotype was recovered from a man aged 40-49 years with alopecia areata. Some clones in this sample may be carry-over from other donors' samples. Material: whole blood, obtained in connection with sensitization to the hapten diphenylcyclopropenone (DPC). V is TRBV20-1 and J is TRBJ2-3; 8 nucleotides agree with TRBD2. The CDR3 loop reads CSAEDPGTRVFTDTQYF. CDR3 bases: TGCAGTGCGGAAGACCCCGGGACTAGAGTTTTCACAGATACGCAGTATTTT.